Detailed here is one T cell receptor beta chain. Germline V gene data show CDR1 as SGHDT and CDR2 as YYEEEE. Deletions cut 4 bases from V and 6 bases from J, with 16 bases between. CDR3 size: 14 residues. This sample stems from a study of blood T cell repertoires in COVID-19. Clones were read by immunoSEQ multiplex PCR, and TCRdb kept only the in-frame ones, dropping some. The sample lists 250,000 or so clones, 80% to 95% occurring once. The V gene is TRBV5-6, the J gene TRBJ2-5; TRBD1 is a possible D gene (5 bases). This receptor was identified in a man aged 30-40 years with COVID-19, enrolled during active disease. Sequencing was performed on peripheral blood. CDR3 nucleotides: TGTGCCAGCAGCCTGCCCCAGGGTATGAAGACCCAGTACTTC. It translates to CASSLPQGMKTQYF.